A single sample gave rise to the 10 T cell receptor beta chains below, sequenced in a study of OX40 agonist ivuxolimab in advanced cancers. TCRdb's table, derived via immunoSEQ multiplex PCR, lists solely in-frame clones and lacks some. The sample records roughly 35,000 clones, around 92% being singletons. Sample: CD4+ or CD8+ T cells sorted from blood, taken in a trial of the OX40 agonist ivuxolimab. The receptor source for this set is an adult with an advanced solid tumor such as melanoma, head and neck, liver or kidney cancer.

This clone has just a few counts. The chain recombines TRBV19 with TRBJ1-5; TRBD1 is a possible D gene (6 bases). This CDR3 spans 15 amino acids. Germline V gene lookup returns CDR1 LNHDA and CDR2 SQIVND (reference sequence). V was pared by 5 bases and J by 3 bases, with 14 bases between. CDR3 residues: CASSSWDTDNQPQHF. In DNA form, the CDR3 reads TGTGCCAGTAGTTCGTGGGACACAGACAATCAGCCCCAGCATTTT.

This chain links TRBV4-1 with TRBJ2-3, with 7 nucleotides matching TRBD1. This CDR3 is built from 16 residues. Germline trimming cut 1 base from V and 1 base from J; bases unmatched to any gene: 5. Germline CDR1 is MGHRA and CDR2 is YSYEKL. The CDR3 coding sequence is TGCGCCAGCAGCCAAGGATTCGGGACAGGCACAGATACGCAGTATTTT. This encodes CASSQGFGTGTDTQYF.

The CDR3 loop is CASSPGGGEKLFF. CDR3 bases: TGTGCCAGCAGCCCAGGGGGGGGTGAAAAACTGTTTTTT. This chain joins TRBV4-2 and TRBJ1-4; 7 bases agree with TRBD1. V shed 4 bases, J shed 7 bases, and the junction held 3 bases outside the gene matches. This CDR3 is built from 13 residues. CDR1 and CDR2 from the germline V gene are LGHNA and YNFKEQ.

CDR3: CASSRIGGQPQHF. DNA for the CDR3: TGCGCCAGCAGCCGAATAGGGGGACAGCCCCAGCATTTT. The rearrangement uses TRBV4-3 and TRBJ1-5; D may be TRBD1 (6 bases). CDR3 length equals 13 residues. Germline V gene data show CDR1 as LGHNA and CDR2 as YSLEER. Between the trimmed V and J ends, which lost 4 bases and 7 bases, there was a span of 11 bases.

The chain carries TRBV28 and TRBJ2-7; D is ambiguous. CDR3 length equals 13 residues. Germline CDR1 is MDHEN and CDR2 is SYDVKM. V shed 8 bases and J shed 4 bases, with 15 bases lying between them. The CDR3 region is CASQLGWGYEQYF. The CDR3 nucleotides are TGTGCCAGCCAGCTTGGGTGGGGATACGAGCAGTACTTC.

The chain joins TRBV4-3 to TRBJ2-5; D may be TRBD2 (5 bases). The length of the CDR3 is 17 residues. Germline CDR1 is LGHNA and CDR2 is YSLEER. V lost 0 bases, J lost 6 bases, and 20 bases lay in between. The CDR3 region is CASSQDLGVIMLKTQYF. CDR3 DNA sequence: TGCGCCAGCAGCCAAGATCTGGGAGTGATTATGTTAAAGACCCAGTACTTC.

The rearrangement links TRBV23-1 to TRBJ1-4; D may be TRBD1 (5 bases). TRBV23-1 is designated an ORF whose function remains uncertain. Trimming took off 9 bases at V and 2 bases at J, with 16 bases between the two ends. The CDR3 has 15 residues. CDR3 amino acids: CASYIGVATNEKLFF. Here the CDR3 DNA reads TGCGCCAGTTATATAGGGGTAGCGACTAATGAAAAACTGTTTTTT.

CDR3: CASSFKGGEQYF. DNA of the CDR3: TGCGCCAGCAGCTTCAAGGGAGGCGAGCAGTACTTC. J is TRBJ2-7 and V is TRBV5-1; TRBD2 is a possible D gene (6 bases). V lost 2 bases and J 6 bases, leaving 9 bases between the germline ends. Per germline, CDR1 SGHRS and CDR2 YFSETQ. The CDR3 is made up of 12 amino acids.

This chain links TRBV27 with TRBJ1-4, with 7 positions matching TRBD1. After removal of 6 bases from V and 5 bases from J, the junction contained 9 bases not matched to a gene. Germline values: CDR1 MNHEY, CDR2 SMNVEV (reference sequence). The CDR3 length is 15 residues. In DNA form, the CDR3 reads TGTGCCAGCAGAGGGGGGACAGAATTAAATGAAAAACTGTTTTTT. Its translation: CASRGGTELNEKLFF.

This chain joins TRBV7-8 and TRBJ2-1; TRBD2 aligns across 7 bases. CDR1 is SGHVS and CDR2 is FQNEAQ in the germline V gene. V shed 6 bases and J 3 bases; nucleotides not matched to a gene: 17. The CDR3 spans 18 residues. This CDR3 reads CASSLLGEVAGDYNEQFF. In nucleotides, the CDR3 is TGTGCCAGCAGTCTCCTAGGGGAGGTAGCGGGCGACTACAATGAGCAGTTCTTC.